These 21 T cell receptor beta chains were sequenced from one sample in a study of cytomegalovirus exposure and HLA in healthy donors. Primers for the PCR totalled 60 Vbeta and 13 Jbeta. This table comes from immunoSEQ multiplex PCR, and its TCRdb copy is limited to in-frame clones, with some not included. Counted here are around 140,000 clones, roughly 80% occurring once; the ten biggest clones make up over 0.8%. The sequenced sample was PBMCs. Source of these receptors: a woman aged 55-69 years in good health and CMV-seronegative.

This clone was recorded once. The chain uses TRBV27 and TRBJ2-5, with 7 bases that match TRBD2. The DNA end is more similar to TRBJ2-7, so the J call may be wrong. The CDR3 totals 13 residues. Germline V gives CDR1 MNHEY, CDR2 SMNVEV (reference sequence). CDR3 DNA sequence: TGTGCCAGCAGTTTAAGCGGGGACTACGAGCAGTACTTC. Protein sequence: CASSLSGDYEQYF.

This clone has just one count. The V and J genes are TRBV18 and TRBJ2-1; 11 bases match TRBD2. The junction had 6 bases not matched to a gene; V was cut back by 8 bases and J by 6 bases. The CDR3 runs 14 residues. Germline CDR1 is KGHSH and CDR2 is LQKENI. CDR3: CASLSGRDGNEQFF. CDR3 sequence (DNA): TGTGCCAGCCTTAGCGGGAGGGACGGCAATGAGCAGTTCTTC.

The rearrangement links TRBV29-1 to TRBJ2-3; weak D call: TRBD1 (6 bases). The CDR3 has 12 residues. Germline V gene sequence: CDR1 SQVTM, CDR2 ANQGSEA. The ends were cut back, 7 bases at V and 3 bases at J, with 11 bases in the middle. The CDR3 protein is CSASRGTDTQYF. The CDR3 coding sequence is TGCAGCGCCAGCAGGGGTACAGATACGCAGTATTTT.

The V call is TRBV7-9, the J call TRBJ1-1; TRBD1 agrees at 10 bases. V gave up 0 bases and J gave up 1 base; unmatched junction bases: 2. CDR3 length: 16 amino acids. Germline values: CDR1 SEHNR, CDR2 FQNEAQ (reference sequence). DNA of the CDR3: TGTGCCAGCAGCTTAGCCGGGGACAGGGGGAACACTGAAGCTTTCTTT. Amino acid sequence: CASSLAGDRGNTEAFF.

Here the CDR3 DNA reads TGTGCCATACACACCCCGCAGGGTGGCTACACCTTC. It yields the protein CAIHTPQGGYTF. The chain combines TRBV5-4 with TRBJ1-2, with D possibly being TRBD1 (5 bases). Germline values: CDR1 SGHNT, CDR2 YYREEE (reference sequence). V lost 9 bases to trimming and J lost 7 bases, with 16 bases between them. The CDR3 runs 12 residues.

The chain is built from TRBV2 and TRBJ2-7; D possibly corresponds to TRBD2 (6 bases). Per germline, CDR1 SNHLY and CDR2 FYNNEI. The V end was cut by 3 bases, the J end by 4 bases, with 7 bases between. This CDR3 comprises 12 residues. DNA of the CDR3: TGTGCCAGCAGTGATGGGGGGTACGAGCAGTACTTC. This gives the protein CASSDGGYEQYF.

This chain joins TRBV11-2 and TRBJ2-1; 8 bases align to TRBD1. From germline, CDR1 is SGHAT and CDR2 FQNNGV. The trim removed 2 bases at V and 4 bases at J, leaving 7 bases unmatched. The CDR3 sequence is 16 residues long. CDR3 region: CASSLQGAGGYNEQFF. In DNA, the CDR3 is TGTGCCAGCAGCTTACAGGGGGCGGGCGGATACAATGAGCAGTTCTTC.

The chain couples TRBV7-9 to TRBJ1-1, with 9 bases that match TRBD1. The CDR3 runs 15 residues. CDR1 SEHNR and CDR2 FQNEAQ come from the germline V gene (reference sequence). V gave up 5 bases and J gave up 0 bases; unmatched junction bases: 4. The CDR3 nucleotides read TGTGCCAGCAGCAGGACAGGGGTCATGAACACTGAAGCTTTCTTT. Protein: CASSRTGVMNTEAFF.

V is TRBV10-1 and J is TRBJ1-1, with D possibly being TRBD1 (5 bases). CDR3 size: 11 residues. V lost 4 bases, J lost 10 bases, and 10 bases lay in between. The germline V gene has CDR1 WNHNN and CDR2 SYGVQD (reference sequence). This CDR3 is CASSGPGGAFF. Written as DNA, the CDR3 is TGCGCCAGCAGTGGCCCCGGGGGAGCTTTCTTT.

The gene calls are TRBV7-8 and TRBJ2-2; D not resolved. Between the trimmed V and J ends, which lost 2 bases and 2 bases, there was a span of 12 bases. Germline CDR1 SGHVS, CDR2 FQNEAQ. The CDR3 spans 16 residues. The CDR3 region is CASSLLGRGNTGELFF. CDR3 coding DNA: TGTGCCAGCAGCTTATTGGGTCGCGGCAACACCGGGGAGCTGTTTTTT. Full variable domain (rest looked up from reference TRBV7-8 and TRBJ2-2): GAGVSQSPRYKVAKRGQDVALRCDPISGHVSLFWYQQALGQGPEFLTYFQNEAQLDKSGLPSDRFFAERPEGSVSTLKIQRTQQEDSAVYLCASSLLGRGNTGELFFGEGSRLTVL.

The chain links TRBV5-6 to TRBJ2-7; TRBD2 might be the D (5 bases). The CDR3 consists of 13 residues. Germline V gene data show CDR1 as SGHDT and CDR2 as YYEEEE. Trimming shortened V by 0 bases and J by 5 bases, and 9 bases separated the two germline ends. The DNA of the CDR3 is TGTGCCAGCAGCTTGGTCGGGGTCAACGAGCAGTACTTC. It encodes CASSLVGVNEQYF.

The gene calls are TRBV4-2 and TRBJ1-1; D unclear. The CDR3 loop spans 11 amino acids. The germline CDR1 and CDR2 sequences are LGHNA and YNFKEQ. The germline V and J ends were trimmed by 7 bases and 6 bases, with 9 bases remaining between them. The CDR3 spells CASTGAAEAFF. The CDR3 DNA sequence: TGTGCCAGCACGGGAGCCGCTGAAGCTTTCTTT.

This chain connects TRBV6-5 to TRBJ1-4; TRBD1 aligns across 7 bases. CDR3 length: 15 residues. Trimming at V came to 8 bases and at J to 0 bases, leaving 6 bases not matched to a gene. The germline V gene encodes CDR1 MNHEY and CDR2 SVGAGI. The CDR3 DNA reads as TGTGCCAGCCAGGAAGGGGGCGCAACTAATGAAAAACTGTTTTTT. This gives the protein CASQEGGATNEKLFF.

Turning to this clone: Relative to the germline gene, one junction end is altered; a read error may explain this. The V gene is TRBV28, the J gene TRBJ1-1, with 7 nucleotides matching TRBD1. In germline, CDR1 is MDHEN, CDR2 SYDVKM. The CDR3 has 14 residues. The CDR3 here is CAGSSGGTGTEAFF. DNA for the CDR3: TGTGCCGGCAGCTCAGGGGGGACCGGCACTGAAGCTTTCTTT. Complete variable domain (other parts from reference TRBV28 and TRBJ1-1): DVKVTQSSRYLVKRTGEKVFLECVQDMDHENMFWYRQDPGLGLRLIYFSYDVKMKEKGDIPEGYSVSREKKERFSLILESASTNQTSMYLCAGSSGGTGTEAFFGQGTRLTVV.

The chain combines TRBV5-8 with TRBJ2-7, with 14 nucleotides matching TRBD2. Germline CDR1 is SGHTS and CDR2 is YDEGEE. The V gene end was trimmed by 2 bases and the J gene end by 5 bases; junction bases not matched to a gene: 6. The CDR3 spans 16 residues. CDR3 protein: CASSFLGLAGENEQYF. Here the CDR3 DNA reads TGTGCCAGCAGCTTCTTGGGACTAGCGGGAGAAAACGAGCAGTACTTC.

The chain recombines TRBV7-9 with TRBJ2-5; TRBD2 is a possible D gene (5 bases). The CDR3 loop spans 15 amino acids. Trimming shortened V by 0 bases and J by 1 base, and 9 bases separated the two germline ends. Looked up from germline, CDR1 is SEHNR and CDR2 is FQNEAQ (reference sequence). The CDR3 DNA is TGTGCCAGCAGCTTAGCGACTGGGAGCCAAGAGACCCAGTACTTC. Translating gives CASSLATGSQETQYF.

The chain recombines TRBV18 with TRBJ1-5, with 8 bases identical to TRBD1. Germline trimming cut 2 bases from V and 1 base from J; bases unmatched to any gene: 7. The CDR3 runs to 17 residues. CDR1 is KGHSH, CDR2 LQKENI, per germline. In DNA form, the CDR3 reads TGTGCCAGCTCACCATTTTCTCAGGGGGCGAGCAATCAGCCCCAGCATTTT. Amino acids: CASSPFSQGASNQPQHF.

The chain recombines TRBV2 with TRBJ2-3; possible D gene TRBD1, 5 bases. Germline CDR1 reads SNHLY; CDR2 reads FYNNEI. The CDR3 loop spans 15 amino acids. V lost 2 bases to trimming and J lost 1 base, with 10 bases between them. The chain's CDR3 is CASSEQVGRTDTQYF. The CDR3 coding sequence is TGTGCCAGCAGTGAACAGGTGGGGCGCACAGATACGCAGTATTTT.

The chain carries TRBV10-3 and TRBJ1-1, with TRBD1 matching over 7 bases. Trimming took 10 bases from V and 1 from J; bases not matched to a gene: 6. Germline V CDR1 and CDR2: ENHRY, SYGVKD. CDR3 length: 13 residues. The CDR3 loop is CATRQGTNTEAFF. Written as DNA, the CDR3 is TGTGCCACACGACAGGGAACGAACACTGAAGCTTTCTTT.

The chain carries TRBV6-1 and TRBJ1-1; the D is unclear. The CDR3 length is 12 residues. Trimming removed 3 bases at V and 4 bases at J, with 6 bases between. Germline V gene data show CDR1 as MNHNS and CDR2 as SASEGT. As DNA, the CDR3 is TGTGCCAGCAGTGACCCAGGCACTGAAGCTTTCTTT. Translation gives CASSDPGTEAFF.

This clone was observed a few times. The chain employs TRBV6-1 and TRBJ1-1, with TRBD1 matching 8 bases. Germline V gene lookup returns CDR1 MNHNS and CDR2 SASEGT. The J segment lost 5 bases and the V segment lost 3 bases, leaving 5 bases of the junction unmatched. This CDR3 spans 14 amino acids. The CDR3 sequence: CASSDGQGSTEAFF. The CDR3 DNA follows: TGTGCCAGCAGTGACGGACAGGGCTCAACTGAAGCTTTCTTT.